The present TCR beta chain was sequenced within a study of CD8+CD57+ T cells in acquired aplastic anemia. Whole-study context: Yields of DNA that came from sorted CD4+ and CD8+ cells averaged approximately 3.5 ug. Average CD4+ read depth in healthy donors was 9.5 million to 13 million reads. General study points: Any difference that existed in CD8+ Simpson's diversity between patients and controls was not significant. Sharing between patients and controls was observed for roughly 29 CD8+ CDR3 sequences.

Genomic DNA was employed as the template in profiling TCR beta VDJ and CDR3. TCRdb re-analysed the reads in MiXCR, keeping a single row per CDR3 protein. Among around 200,000 distinct CDR3 sequences, roughly 57% were seen once, and the ten largest hold about 29%. On this clonotype itself: Its target is unknown.

The CDR3 has 12 residues. Germline V gives CDR1 SNHLY, CDR2 FYNNEI. The germline V and J ends were trimmed by 3 bases and 7 bases, with 9 bases remaining between them. The rearrangement joins TRBV2 to TRBJ2-5; D is ambiguous. The sample was sorted CD4+, CD8+, or CD8+CD57+ T cells (not recorded which) from PBMCs. The origin of this receptor is a human donor in good health. The DNA of the CDR3 is TGTGCCAGCAGTGACAGCTCTTGGACCCAGTACTTC. Its translation: CASSDSSWTQYF.